The 5 T cell receptor beta chains below come from one sample, sequenced in a study of OX40 agonist ivuxolimab in advanced cancers. Here immunoSEQ multiplex PCR was the method, and the copy in TCRdb shows in-frame clones only, minus some. The profile covers 80,000 to 95,000 clones, with under 95% appearing a single time and roughly 8.9% taken by the ten largest. The sample in question was CD4+ or CD8+ T cells sorted from blood, obtained in a trial of the OX40 agonist ivuxolimab. The receptors originated from an adult with an advanced solid tumor such as melanoma, head and neck, liver or kidney cancer.

The chain carries TRBV12-5 and TRBJ1-5; the D gene is possibly TRBD1 (5 bases). V shed 0 bases and J shed 5 bases, with 17 bases lying between them. The CDR3 is made up of 17 amino acids. CDR1 is LGHNT, CDR2 FRNRAP, per germline. The CDR3: CASGLVLSREGDQPQHF. For the CDR3, the DNA is TGTGCTAGTGGTTTGGTACTCTCCAGGGAAGGAGATCAGCCCCAGCATTTT.

The V gene is TRBV7-9, the J gene TRBJ2-7; no clear D. The V gene's germline CDR1 is SEHNR and CDR2 FQNEAQ (reference sequence). CDR3 size: 12 residues. Trimming removed 5 bases at V and 3 bases at J, with 8 bases between. The CDR3 DNA sequence: TGTGCCAGCAGCAGTGTGGGCTACGAGCAGTACTTC. It encodes CASSSVGYEQYF.

The chain carries TRBV18 and TRBJ2-7; the D gene is possibly TRBD1 (6 bases). CDR3 length equals 13 residues. Per the germline V gene, CDR1 is KGHSH and CDR2 is LQKENI. Trimming left V 6 bases short and J 2 bases short, with 11 bases between. The CDR3 nucleotides read TGTGCCAGCTCCCGGCCAGGGGCCTACGAGCAGTACTTC. Its translation: CASSRPGAYEQYF.

The gene calls are TRBV6-6 and TRBJ1-4; 9 bases map to TRBD1. V gave up 7 bases and J gave up 4 bases; unmatched junction bases: 4. The CDR3 is made up of 14 amino acids. Germline V CDR1 and CDR2: MNHNY, SVGAGI (reference sequence). In DNA form, the CDR3 reads TGTGCCAGCATTCTGGACAGGGGTAATGAAAAACTGTTTTTT. Its protein is CASILDRGNEKLFF.

The chain is built from TRBV4-1 and TRBJ2-1; no clear D. The CDR3 runs to 14 residues. Per germline, CDR1 MGHRA and CDR2 YSYEKL. Deletions cut 1 base from V and 6 bases from J, with 10 bases between. CDR3 bases: TGCGCCAGCAGCCAAGTGCGGAAGGGCAATGAGCAGTTCTTC. This sequence encodes CASSQVRKGNEQFF.